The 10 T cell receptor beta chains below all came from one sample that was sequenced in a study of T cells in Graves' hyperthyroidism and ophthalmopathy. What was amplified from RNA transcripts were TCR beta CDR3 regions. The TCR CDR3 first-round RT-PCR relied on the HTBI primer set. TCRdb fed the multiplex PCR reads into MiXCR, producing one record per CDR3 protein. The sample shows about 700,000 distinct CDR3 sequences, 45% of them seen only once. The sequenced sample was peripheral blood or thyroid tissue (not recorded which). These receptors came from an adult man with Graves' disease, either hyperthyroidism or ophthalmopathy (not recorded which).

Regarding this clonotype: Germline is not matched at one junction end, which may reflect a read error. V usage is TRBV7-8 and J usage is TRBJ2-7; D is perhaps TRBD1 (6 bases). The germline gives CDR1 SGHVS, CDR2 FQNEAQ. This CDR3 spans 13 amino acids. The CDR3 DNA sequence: TGTGCCAGCAGTTGGACAGTAGCCTACGAGCAGTGCTTC. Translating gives CASSWTVAYEQCF.

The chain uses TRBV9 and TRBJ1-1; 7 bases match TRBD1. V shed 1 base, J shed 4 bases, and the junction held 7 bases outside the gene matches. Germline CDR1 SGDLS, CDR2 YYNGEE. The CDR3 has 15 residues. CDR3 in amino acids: CASSVSGGGSTEAFF. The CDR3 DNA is TGTGCCAGCAGCGTATCAGGGGGAGGTAGCACTGAAGCTTTCTTT.

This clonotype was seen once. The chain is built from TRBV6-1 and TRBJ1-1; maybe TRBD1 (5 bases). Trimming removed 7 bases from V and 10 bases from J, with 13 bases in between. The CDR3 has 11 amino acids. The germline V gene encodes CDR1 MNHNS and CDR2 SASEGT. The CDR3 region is CASNQGWGAFF. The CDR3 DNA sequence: TGTGCCAGCAACCAGGGTTGGGGAGCTTTCTTT.

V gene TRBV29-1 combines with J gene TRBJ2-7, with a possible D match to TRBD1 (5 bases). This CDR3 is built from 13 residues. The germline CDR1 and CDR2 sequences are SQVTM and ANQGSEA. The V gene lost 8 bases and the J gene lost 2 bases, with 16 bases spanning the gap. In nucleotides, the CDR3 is TGCAGCAGAGCAGGCGTGGGGCCCTACGAGCAGTACTTC. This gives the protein CSRAGVGPYEQYF.

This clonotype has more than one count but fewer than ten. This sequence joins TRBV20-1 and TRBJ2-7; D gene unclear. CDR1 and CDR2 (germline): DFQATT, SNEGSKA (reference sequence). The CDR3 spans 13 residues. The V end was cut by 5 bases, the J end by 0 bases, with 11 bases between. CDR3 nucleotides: TGCAGTGCTGGACCCCAGGCCTCCTACGAGCAGTACTTC. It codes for CSAGPQASYEQYF.

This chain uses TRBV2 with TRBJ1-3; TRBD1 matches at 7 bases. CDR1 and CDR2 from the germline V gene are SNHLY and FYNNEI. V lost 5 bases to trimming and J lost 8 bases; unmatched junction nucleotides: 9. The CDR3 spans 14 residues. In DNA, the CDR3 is TGTGCCAGCAGTCTACAGGGGAATGGCTACACCATATATTTT. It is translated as CASSLQGNGYTIYF.

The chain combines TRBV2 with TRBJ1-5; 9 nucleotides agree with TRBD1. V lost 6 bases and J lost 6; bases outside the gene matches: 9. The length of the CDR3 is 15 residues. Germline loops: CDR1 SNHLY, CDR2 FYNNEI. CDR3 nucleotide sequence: TGTGCCAGCAGCCTCACAGGGGGCGGGTCTCAGCCCCAGCATTTT. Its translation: CASSLTGGGSQPQHF.

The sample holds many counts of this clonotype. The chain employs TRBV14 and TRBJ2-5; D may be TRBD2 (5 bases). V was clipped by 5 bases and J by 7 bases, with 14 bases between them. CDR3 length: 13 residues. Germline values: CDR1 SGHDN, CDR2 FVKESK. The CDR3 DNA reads TGTGCCAGCAGCGAGGACTGGCGAGGGACCCAGTACTTC. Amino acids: CASSEDWRGTQYF.

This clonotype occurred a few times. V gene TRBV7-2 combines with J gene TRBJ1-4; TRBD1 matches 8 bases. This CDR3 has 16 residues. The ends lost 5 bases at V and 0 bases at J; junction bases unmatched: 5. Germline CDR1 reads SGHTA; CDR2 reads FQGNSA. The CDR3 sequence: CASSPTTGATNEKLFF. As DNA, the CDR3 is TGTGCCAGCAGCCCGACGACAGGGGCAACTAATGAAAAACTGTTTTTT.

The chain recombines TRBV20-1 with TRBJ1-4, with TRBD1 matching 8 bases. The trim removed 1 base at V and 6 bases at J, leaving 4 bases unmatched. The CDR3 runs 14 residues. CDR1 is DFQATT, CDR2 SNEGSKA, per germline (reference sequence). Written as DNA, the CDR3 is TGCAGTGCTAGAGCTACGACAGGGGATGAAAAACTGTTTTTT. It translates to CSARATTGDEKLFF.